Each of the 26 T cell receptor beta chains below was sequenced from the same sample in a study of T cell responses to AZD1222 COVID-19 vaccine. Here immunoSEQ multiplex PCR was the method, and the copy in TCRdb shows in-frame clones only, minus some. The sample shows roughly 150,000 clones, around 88% of them seen only once. The source was peripheral blood, collected on day 0 of AZD1222 vaccination. These receptors came from an adult in good health.

V gene TRBV6-2 or TRBV6-3 combines with J gene TRBJ2-3; TRBD1 agrees at 9 bases. This CDR3 spans 16 amino acids. CDR1 MNHEY and CDR2 SVGEGT come from the germline V gene. V lost 3 bases and J lost 4; bases outside the gene matches: 8. The CDR3 here is CASSYSPGQGADTQYF. CDR3 sequence (DNA): TGTGCCAGCAGTTATTCCCCGGGACAGGGCGCAGATACGCAGTATTTT.

CDR3 region: CATSRVTRDEQFF. CDR3 nucleotide sequence: TGTGCCACCAGCAGAGTGACCCGCGATGAGCAGTTCTTC. The chain joins TRBV15 to TRBJ2-1; D unclear. The ends were cut back, 1 base at V and 8 bases at J, with 9 bases in the middle. Germline values: CDR1 LNHNV, CDR2 YYDKDF (reference sequence). The CDR3 spans 13 residues.

The V call is TRBV3-1 (or the pseudogene TRBV3-2), the J call TRBJ2-2; 11 bases line up with TRBD2. The V segment lost 4 bases and the J segment 5 bases; nucleotides outside the gene matches: 6. The CDR3 length is 16 residues. Germline CDR1 and CDR2: LGHDT and YNNKEL (reference sequence). The CDR3 protein is CASSRPPSGGTGELFF. Here the CDR3 DNA reads TGTGCCAGCAGCCGCCCCCCTAGCGGGGGGACCGGGGAGCTGTTTTTT.

The chain has TRBV14 and TRBJ2-7; TRBD1 agrees at 9 bases. V shed 4 bases, J shed 3 bases, and the junction held 7 bases outside the gene matches. The CDR3 sequence is 15 residues long. CDR1 and CDR2 (germline): SGHDN, FVKESK. The CDR3 reads CASSLQGQGDYEQYF. Written as DNA, the CDR3 is TGTGCCAGCAGCCTACAGGGACAGGGTGACTACGAGCAGTACTTC.

The rearrangement links TRBV7-9 to TRBJ2-3; unclear D gene. CDR1 and CDR2 (germline): SEHNR, FQNEAQ (reference sequence). The length of the CDR3 is 13 residues. V was shortened by 0 bases and J by 11 bases, with 12 bases between the two germline ends. The CDR3 reads CASSLAGRLGQYF. The CDR3 nucleotides are TGTGCCAGCAGCTTAGCTGGGCGCCTGGGGCAGTATTTT.

The CDR3 protein is CASSLLGLRYEQYF. DNA of the CDR3: TGTGCCAGCAGCCTCCTAGGACTCCGCTACGAGCAGTACTTC. The rearrangement joins TRBV6-6 to TRBJ2-7; weak D call: TRBD2 (5 bases). The V gene lost 6 bases and the J gene lost 3 bases, with 15 bases spanning the gap. The CDR3 loop spans 14 amino acids. The V gene's germline CDR1 is MNHNY and CDR2 SVGAGI (reference sequence).

The chain combines TRBV25-1 with TRBJ1-2; 11 nucleotides match TRBD1. CDR3 size: 15 residues. From germline, CDR1 is MGHDK and CDR2 SYGVNS. J gave up 8 bases and V 3 bases, and 8 bases lay outside the gene matches. Here the CDR3 reads CASSDRDRGIEGYTF. CDR3 sequence (DNA): TGTGCCAGCAGTGATCGGGACAGGGGGATCGAAGGCTACACCTTC.

The rearrangement joins TRBV30 to TRBJ1-1, with TRBD1 as a possible D gene (6 bases). The CDR3 runs to 12 residues. Germline assignment: CDR1 GTSNPN and CDR2 SVGIG (reference sequence). Trimming cost V 7 bases and J 8 bases, with 17 bases left between them. CDR3 in amino acids: CAYEGGPVEAFF. CDR3 sequence (DNA): TGTGCCTACGAGGGGGGGCCTGTGGAAGCTTTCTTT.

This chain connects TRBV7-2 to TRBJ1-4; D is unclear. The V end was cut by 7 bases, the J end by 5 bases, with 14 bases between. Germline V CDR1 and CDR2: SGHTA, FQGNSA. This CDR3 comprises 14 residues. In nucleotides, the CDR3 is TGTGCCAGCATGGGAGCTTCGGAGAATGAAAAACTGTTTTTT. Translation: CASMGASENEKLFF.

This clone was observed a single time. The chain uses TRBV19 and TRBJ1-6; 7 nucleotides agree with TRBD1. Germline V lookup: CDR1 LNHDA, CDR2 SQIVND (reference sequence). The CDR3 is 13 amino acids. The junction had 4 bases not matched to a gene; V was cut back by 9 bases and J by 5 bases. The CDR3 sequence is CASRDSDNSPLHF. Written as DNA, the CDR3 is TGTGCCAGCCGGGACAGTGATAATTCACCCCTCCACTTT.

V usage is TRBV7-8 and J usage is TRBJ2-7; D is undetermined. Germline V gene sequence: CDR1 SGHVS, CDR2 FQNEAQ. V lost 0 bases to trimming and J lost 8 bases, with 14 bases between them. This CDR3 region has 14 residues. CDR3 region: CASSLASDGRQQYF. CDR3 nucleotide sequence: TGTGCCAGCAGCTTAGCGAGTGATGGGCGCCAGCAGTACTTC. Together with reference TRBV7-8 and TRBJ2-7, the CDR3 gives the full variable domain: GAGVSQSPRYKVAKRGQDVALRCDPISGHVSLFWYQQALGQGPEFLTYFQNEAQLDKSGLPSDRFFAERPEGSVSTLKIQRTQQEDSAVYLCASSLASDGRQQYFGPGTRLTVT.

The CDR3 loop reads CASSKGQPQSYNEQFF. Written as DNA, the CDR3 is TGTGCCAGCAGCAAAGGTCAACCTCAATCCTACAATGAGCAGTTCTTC. The rearrangement joins TRBV21-1 to TRBJ2-1. TRBV21-1 is recorded as a pseudogene. This CDR3 contains 16 residues.

The J gene is TRBJ2-1, the V gene TRBV7-2; the match to TRBD2 covers 9 bases. The ends lost 5 bases at V and 2 bases at J; junction bases unmatched: 7. CDR3 length: 16 amino acids. Per the germline V gene, CDR1 is SGHTA and CDR2 is FQGNSA. CDR3 DNA sequence: TGTGCCAGCAGCCCGGGAGGGACTAGCACCTACAATGAGCAGTTCTTC. Translated: CASSPGGTSTYNEQFF. The whole variable domain, filled in from reference TRBV7-2 and TRBJ2-1, reads GAGVSQSPSNKVTEKGKDVELRCDPISGHTALYWYRQSLGQGLEFLIYFQGNSAPDKSGLPSDRFSAERTGGSVSTLTIQRTQQEDSAVYLCASSPGGTSTYNEQFFGPGTRLTVL.

The chain is built from TRBV3-1 (or the pseudogene TRBV3-2) and TRBJ1-2; D ambiguous. CDR1 and CDR2 (germline): LGHDT, YNNKEL (reference sequence). Trimming took 4 bases from V and 5 from J, leaving 11 bases between them. CDR3 length: 13 residues. The DNA of the CDR3 is TGTGCCAGCAGCCCCGAGGGCAGGTATGGCTACACCTTC. Its protein product is CASSPEGRYGYTF.

The J gene is TRBJ2-1, the V gene TRBV19, with a possible D match to TRBD2 (8 bases). V lost 4 bases, J lost 0 bases, and 28 bases lay in between. Germline V CDR1 and CDR2: LNHDA, SQIVND (reference sequence). This CDR3 is 21 amino acids long. CDR3 amino acids: CASSTRRGEGGRSRSYNEQFF. CDR3 sequence (DNA): TGTGCCAGTAGTACTCGCAGGGGGGAAGGCGGGAGGTCTCGCTCCTACAATGAGCAGTTCTTC.

This clone showed up just once. The rearrangement uses TRBV27 and TRBJ2-2, with D unclear. V lost 5 bases and J lost 0, with 7 bases in between. The CDR3 has 14 amino acids. Germline lookup yields CDR1 MNHEY and CDR2 SMNVEV (reference sequence). CDR3 residues: CASSLDTNTGELFF. The DNA for the CDR3 is TGTGCCAGCAGTCTAGACACGAACACCGGGGAGCTGTTTTTT.

A single count supports this clone. This chain uses TRBV29-1 with TRBJ2-7; a possible D gene is TRBD1 (5 bases). The CDR3 length is 13 residues. The germline V and J ends were trimmed by 6 bases and 6 bases, with 18 bases remaining between them. Germline-derived CDR1 and CDR2 are SQVTM and ANQGSEA. CDR3 DNA: TGCAGCGTGAAGACAGACCCCAGGAGCGAGCAGTACTTC. Translation gives CSVKTDPRSEQYF.

This chain joins TRBV28 and TRBJ2-7; 7 bases match TRBD1. The V and J ends lost 5 bases and 4 bases, in that order; junction bases with no gene match: 5. CDR1 is MDHEN and CDR2 is SYDVKM in the germline V gene. CDR3 length equals 13 residues. DNA for the CDR3: TGTGCCAGCAGTGTTACAGGGGTTTACGAGCAGTACTTC. Translated, it gives CASSVTGVYEQYF. The full variable domain, rest sourced from reference TRBV28 and TRBJ2-7, is DVKVTQSSRYLVKRTGEKVFLECVQDMDHENMFWYRQDPGLGLRLIYFSYDVKMKEKGDIPEGYSVSREKKERFSLILESASTNQTSMYLCASSVTGVYEQYFGPGTRLTVT.

The V and J genes are TRBV19 and TRBJ2-1; 7 bases are a match to TRBD2. V dropped 0 bases and J dropped 4; count of bases not matched to a gene: 3. Germline CDR1 reads LNHDA; CDR2 reads SQIVND (reference sequence). CDR3 length: 15 amino acids. CDR3: CASSIDSSGYNEQFF. The DNA of the CDR3 is TGTGCCAGTAGTATAGATTCTAGCGGATACAATGAGCAGTTCTTC.

This chain connects TRBV28 to TRBJ1-4; no clear D gene. Germline lookup yields CDR1 MDHEN and CDR2 SYDVKM. V dropped 2 bases and J dropped 8 bases, with 0 bases sitting between them. The CDR3 runs to 10 residues. The CDR3 here is CASSLEKLFF. The CDR3 coding sequence is TGTGCCAGCAGTTTAGAAAAACTGTTTTTT.

The rearrangement links TRBV6-5 to TRBJ2-7; 7 bases map to TRBD2. The V segment lost 4 bases and the J segment 3 bases; nucleotides outside the gene matches: 12. Germline CDR1 and CDR2: MNHEY and SVGAGI. There are 16 residues in the CDR3. The chain's CDR3 is CASSFGGGLSRYEQYF. In DNA form, the CDR3 reads TGTGCCAGCAGTTTTGGCGGGGGACTAAGCCGCTACGAGCAGTACTTC.

The V and J genes are TRBV28 and TRBJ1-2; possible D gene TRBD1, 5 bases. Germline lookup yields CDR1 MDHEN and CDR2 SYDVKM. The V gene lost 5 bases and the J gene lost 4 bases, with 20 bases spanning the gap. This CDR3 is 16 amino acids long. As DNA, the CDR3 is TGTGCCAGCAGTACCAAAACACAGGAGTATTCCTATGGCTACACCTTC. Translating it yields CASSTKTQEYSYGYTF.

The V call is TRBV27, the J call TRBJ2-1, with a weak D call TRBD2 (5 bases). Germline V gene sequence: CDR1 MNHEY, CDR2 SMNVEV (reference sequence). The CDR3 has 13 residues. The germline V and J ends were trimmed by 4 bases and 9 bases, with 13 bases remaining between them. CDR3 in DNA: TGTGCCAGCAGTTCCGCCTATCGGGGTGAGCAGTTCTTC. This translates into CASSSAYRGEQFF.

The gene calls are TRBV2 and TRBJ2-3, with D unresolved. This CDR3 is 11 amino acids long. CDR1 is SNHLY and CDR2 is FYNNEI in the germline V gene. Trimming left V 6 bases short and J 0 bases short, with 1 base between. CDR3 nucleotide sequence: TGTGCCAGCAGCAGCACAGATACGCAGTATTTT. It is translated as CASSSTDTQYF.

This chain links TRBV21-1 with TRBJ2-2; TRBD1 was called by the table and not checked on the DNA. TRBV21-1 is labeled a pseudogene. The CDR3 runs 14 residues. CDR3 sequence reads: CATPGQINTGELFF. The CDR3 DNA reads as TGTGCCACCCCGGGACAGATAAACACCGGGGAGCTGTTTTTT.

The rearrangement uses TRBV15 and TRBJ2-2; 7 bases are shared with TRBD2. CDR3 size: 17 residues. V trimming: 1 base; J trimming: 3 bases; junction bases outside the gene matches: 8. Germline lookup yields CDR1 LNHNV and CDR2 YYDKDF (reference sequence). This chain's CDR3 is CATSRGVTLADTGELFF. The CDR3, as DNA: TGTGCCACCAGCAGAGGAGTGACGCTAGCGGACACCGGGGAGCTGTTTTTT.